A single sample gave rise to the 27 T cell receptor beta chains below, sequenced in a study. Using its own MiXCR run on the RT-PCR reads, TCRdb lists one record per CDR3 protein. The repertoire includes more than 600,000 distinct CDR3 sequences, 14% of them detected once, and 3% to 4.5% sits in the top ten. Sequencing was carried out using memory CD4+ T cells from blood. The origin of the receptors is a female donor in good health, serving as a healthy control.

This clonotype was recorded at least ten times. Relative to the germline gene, one junction end is altered; a read error may explain this. The chain joins TRBV7-7 to TRBJ2-5; D is unclear. Germline CDR1 and CDR2: SSHAT and FNYEAQ (reference sequence). The CDR3 totals 15 residues. CDR3 sequence: CASSLGPEKQETQYF. The CDR3 DNA reads as TGTGCTAGCAGCTTAGGTCCAGAGAAGCAAGAGACCCAGTACTTC.

Worth noting for this clonotype: A much larger clone lies one base from this, so it may be a read error. The V and J genes are TRBV20-1 and TRBJ2-7; TRBD2 matches at 13 bases. Trimming took 5 bases from V and 7 from J; bases not matched to a gene: 11. This CDR3 comprises 15 residues. Looked up from germline, CDR1 is DFQATT and CDR2 is SNEGSKA (reference sequence). The CDR3 DNA reads TGCAGTGCTCCTCGGACTAGCGGGAGTTCCCATGAGCAGTACTTC. This gives the protein CSAPRTSGSSHEQYF.

Ten or more counts support this clonotype. The V call is TRBV5-1, the J call TRBJ2-5; the match to TRBD1 covers 9 bases. The CDR3 loop spans 14 amino acids. J gave up 1 base and V 2 bases, and 0 bases lay outside the gene matches. Germline values: CDR1 SGHRS, CDR2 YFSETQ. The CDR3 spells CASSLQGAQETQYF. The CDR3, as DNA: TGCGCCAGCAGCTTACAGGGGGCCCAAGAGACCCAGTACTTC.

This clonotype was recorded at least ten times. CDR3 DNA sequence: TGTGCCACCAGCAGTCCCCTACAGGGGTTGTCCTACAATGAGCAGTTCTTC. It codes for CATSSPLQGLSYNEQFF. The chain carries TRBV15 and TRBJ2-1; 7 bases map to TRBD1. Germline CDR1 and CDR2: LNHNV and YYDKDF (reference sequence). The CDR3 is 17 residues long. Trimming removed 3 bases from V and 1 base from J; junction bases left unmatched: 9.

The chain uses TRBV28 and TRBJ1-1, with D possibly TRBD1 on 5 matching bases. Per germline, CDR1 MDHEN and CDR2 SYDVKM. CDR3 length equals 13 residues. The V gene lost 6 bases and the J gene lost 10 bases, with 18 bases spanning the gap. CDR3 amino acids: CASSIGGCQGAFF. The DNA for the CDR3 is TGTGCCAGCAGCATCGGAGGGTGCCAGGGAGCTTTCTTT.

This clonotype was counted at least ten times. V gene TRBV5-1 combines with J gene TRBJ2-7; TRBD2 might be the D (5 bases). The CDR3 sequence is 14 residues long. Germline V CDR1 and CDR2: SGHRS, YFSETQ. V shed 0 bases and J shed 0 bases, with 7 bases lying between them. This CDR3 is CASSLVGSSYEQYF. In DNA, the CDR3 is TGCGCCAGCAGCTTGGTGGGGAGCTCCTACGAGCAGTACTTC.

The chain joins TRBV5-1 to TRBJ2-7; D might be TRBD2 (6 bases). Germline V gives CDR1 SGHRS, CDR2 YFSETQ. Trimming removed 4 bases at V and 5 bases at J, with 22 bases between. The CDR3 spans 16 residues. CDR3 residues: CASSLPGSAAGDEQYF. The CDR3 bases are TGCGCCAGCAGCCTCCCCGGGAGTGCGGCCGGGGACGAGCAGTACTTC.

This chain joins TRBV7-2 and TRBJ2-7; TRBD2 matches 8 bases. The CDR3 extends over 15 amino acids. The V and J ends lost 2 bases and 7 bases, in that order; junction bases with no gene match: 10. Looked up from germline, CDR1 is SGHTA and CDR2 is FQGNSA. The CDR3 nucleotides read TGTGCCAGCAGCTTAAGGGCGGGGGGCGGCGGAGAGCAGTACTTC. This translates into CASSLRAGGGGEQYF.

This clonotype was observed a handful of times. The chain carries TRBV28 and TRBJ1-1; 9 nucleotides match TRBD1. Trimming removed 8 bases from V and 5 bases from J; junction bases left unmatched: 6. Germline CDR1 reads MDHEN; CDR2 reads SYDVKM. The length of the CDR3 is 13 residues. CDR3 in amino acids: CASQQGAKTEAFF. Here the CDR3 DNA reads TGTGCCAGCCAACAGGGGGCAAAGACTGAAGCTTTCTTT.

The chain uses TRBV15 and TRBJ2-1; weak D call: TRBD2 (6 bases). The CDR3 runs to 14 residues. Germline CDR1 is LNHNV and CDR2 is YYDKDF (reference sequence). Between the trimmed V and J ends, which lost 1 base and 8 bases, there was a span of 12 bases. CDR3 region: CATSRAGAVDEQFF. CDR3 nucleotide sequence: TGTGCCACCAGCAGAGCGGGAGCGGTTGATGAGCAGTTCTTC. The whole variable domain, remainder taken from reference TRBV15 and TRBJ2-1, is DAMVIQNPRYQVTQFGKPVTLSCSQTLNHNVMYWYQQKSSQAPKLLFHYYDKDFNNEADTPDNFQSRRPNTSFCFLDIRSPGLGDTAMYLCATSRAGAVDEQFFGPGTRLTVL.

The table lists this clonotype with many counts. J is TRBJ2-5 and V is TRBV7-2; D may be TRBD2 (5 bases). V was shortened by 5 bases and J by 7 bases, with 11 bases between the two germline ends. Germline CDR1 reads SGHTA; CDR2 reads FQGNSA. The length of the CDR3 is 12 residues. CDR3 in DNA: TGTGCCAGCAGCGCACCCGCGGGGACCCAGTACTTC. Its protein is CASSAPAGTQYF.

This clonotype was found a few times. The CDR3 protein is CASRPTTAAAPQHF. The CDR3 nucleotides read TGTGCCAGTAGGCCTACGACCGCAGCCGCGCCCCAGCATTTT. The chain is built from TRBV19 and TRBJ1-5; no clear D. The length of the CDR3 is 14 residues. V was pared by 6 bases and J by 9 bases, with 18 bases between. Germline CDR1 and CDR2: LNHDA and SQIVND (reference sequence).

The chain combines TRBV6-5 with TRBJ2-6; D is possibly TRBD1 (5 bases). Germline V CDR1 and CDR2: MNHEY, SVGAGI. Between the trimmed V and J ends, which lost 0 bases and 0 bases, there was a span of 15 bases. The CDR3 runs 19 residues. The CDR3 here is CASSYSNPGLGSGANVLTF. CDR3 DNA sequence: TGTGCCAGCAGTTACTCGAACCCAGGGCTGGGCTCTGGGGCCAACGTCCTGACTTTC.

This clonotype was detected a few times. CDR3 coding DNA: TGTGCCAGCAGTTTAGGCCCTTTGGGGGTGCGGCAGCCCCAGCATTTT. Its translation: CASSLGPLGVRQPQHF. V is TRBV12-3 or TRBV12-4 and J is TRBJ1-5; the D gene is possibly TRBD1 (5 bases). Trimming took off 1 base at V and 7 bases at J, with 17 bases between the two ends. CDR3 length equals 16 residues.

This clonotype was recorded many times. This rearrangement joins TRBV27 to TRBJ1-4, with no clear D. In germline, CDR1 is MNHEY, CDR2 SMNVEV (reference sequence). This CDR3 spans 18 amino acids. V lost 1 base, J lost 0 bases, and 15 bases lay in between. The CDR3 loop is CASSLYPPTAATNEKLFF. Written as DNA, the CDR3 is TGTGCCAGCAGTTTATACCCCCCGACGGCTGCAACTAATGAAAAACTGTTTTTT.

V gene TRBV28 combines with J gene TRBJ2-1, with TRBD2 matching 12 bases. Germline CDR1 reads MDHEN; CDR2 reads SYDVKM. J gave up 0 bases and V 5 bases, and 14 bases lay outside the gene matches. The CDR3 contains 20 residues. For the CDR3, the DNA is TGTGCCAGCAGTCCCGGGACCGGACTAGCGGGACGAAGCTCCTACAATGAGCAGTTCTTC. Residues: CASSPGTGLAGRSSYNEQFF.

V gene TRBV6-2 or TRBV6-3 combines with J gene TRBJ1-5; 9 positions agree with TRBD1. CDR1 MNHEY and CDR2 SVGEGT come from the germline V gene. Trimming took 6 bases from V and 5 from J; bases not matched to a gene: 2. The CDR3 loop spans 13 amino acids. CDR3 nucleotide sequence: TGTGCCAGCAGGGGACAGGGTCATCAGCCCCAGCATTTT. It yields the protein CASRGQGHQPQHF.

The chain combines TRBV5-1 with TRBJ2-2; 7 bases are a match to TRBD2. CDR3 length: 16 residues. Germline CDR1 and CDR2: SGHRS and YFSETQ. The V gene end was trimmed by 4 bases and the J gene end by 5 bases; junction bases not matched to a gene: 11. CDR3 DNA sequence: TGCGCCAGCAGCACCCAGACTAGCCCGGGGACCGGGGAGCTGTTTTTT. Amino acid sequence: CASSTQTSPGTGELFF.

This clonotype was detected many times. The chain is built from TRBV29-1 and TRBJ2-3; 9 nucleotides align to TRBD1. Germline V gene sequence: CDR1 SQVTM, CDR2 ANQGSEA. The ends lost 4 bases at V and 1 base at J; junction bases unmatched: 3. The CDR3 totals 14 residues. CDR3: CSVATGGRTDTQYF. In DNA form, the CDR3 reads TGCAGCGTTGCCACAGGGGGCCGCACAGATACGCAGTATTTT.

Of note for this clonotype: No DNA is shown, since the ends of the CDR3 on it are uncertain; the CDR3 is the one TCRdb lists. V usage is TRBV7-2 and J usage is TRBJ2-1; TRBD1 is taken as the D call from the table, unchecked against the DNA. Germline CDR1 is SGHTA and CDR2 is FQGNSA. The CDR3 has 15 amino acids, counting both end residues. The CDR3 sequence is CALTWGQGNYNEKFF.

This sequence joins TRBV25-1 and TRBJ2-1; 7 bases are a match to TRBD2. Germline lookup yields CDR1 MGHDK and CDR2 SYGVNS. Losses at the gene ends were 4 bases for V and 8 bases for J; bases not matched to a gene: 11. This CDR3 has 15 amino acids. CDR3 sequence (DNA): TGTGCCAGCAGTGTAACTAGCGCAAAGCTGGATGAGCAGTTCTTC. This sequence encodes CASSVTSAKLDEQFF. Full variable domain (outside the CDR3, taken from reference TRBV25-1 and TRBJ2-1): EADIYQTPRYLVIGTGKKITLECSQTMGHDKMYWYQQDPGMELHLIHYSYGVNSTEKGDLSSESTVSRIRTEHFPLTLESARPSHTSQYLCASSVTSAKLDEQFFGPGTRLTVL.

This clonotype occurred many times. This chain uses TRBV29-1 with TRBJ1-2; no clear D gene. V dropped 3 bases and J dropped 6 bases, with 8 bases sitting between them. Germline V gene sequence: CDR1 SQVTM, CDR2 ANQGSEA. The CDR3 is 11 residues long. CDR3 bases: TGCAGCGTTGACCAAGGGAATGGCTACACCTTC. Translating it yields CSVDQGNGYTF. Complete variable domain (other parts from reference TRBV29-1 and TRBJ1-2): SAVISQKPSRDICQRGTSLTIQCQVDSQVTMMFWYRQQPGQSLTLIATANQGSEATYESGFVIDKFPISRPNLTFSTLTVSNMSPEDSSIYLCSVDQGNGYTFGSGTRLTVV.

The chain combines TRBV3-1 with TRBJ1-5, with D tentatively TRBD1 (5 bases). The CDR3 loop spans 16 amino acids. Trimming took off 0 bases at V and 7 bases at J, with 16 bases between the two ends. Germline V gives CDR1 LGHDT, CDR2 YNNKEL (reference sequence). The CDR3 nucleotides read TGTGCCAGCAGCCAAGATTGGGGCAGTTCGGGCCAGCCCCAGCATTTT. Translating it yields CASSQDWGSSGQPQHF.

This chain connects TRBV18 to TRBJ1-3; 9 bases match TRBD1. Trimming took 0 bases from V and 7 from J; bases not matched to a gene: 1. Germline CDR1 reads KGHSH; CDR2 reads LQKENI. This CDR3 has 14 amino acids. The DNA for the CDR3 is TGTGCCAGCTCACCACCCGGACAGGGGAACACCATATATTTT. Its protein product is CASSPPGQGNTIYF.

This clonotype occurred many times. The V and J genes are TRBV6-5 and TRBJ2-5; 11 nucleotides align to TRBD2. This CDR3 has 17 residues. V shed 0 bases, J shed 1 base, and the junction held 4 bases outside the gene matches. CDR1 and CDR2 (germline): MNHEY, SVGAGI. The CDR3 sequence is CASSYSSLAGGQETQYF. For the CDR3, the DNA is TGTGCCAGCAGTTACTCATCCCTAGCGGGGGGCCAAGAGACCCAGTACTTC.

A few counts support this clonotype. CDR3 in DNA: TGTGCCAGCAGTGAACTGGGGCGCGACTATGGCTACACCTTC. Its protein is CASSELGRDYGYTF. The chain is built from TRBV6-1 and TRBJ1-2; D perhaps matches TRBD1 (5 bases). This CDR3 is 14 amino acids long. Trimming stripped 2 bases from V and 3 bases from J, with 10 bases between. CDR1 is MNHNS and CDR2 is SASEGT in the germline V gene.

This clonotype was picked up a small number of times. The chain couples TRBV5-1 to TRBJ1-3; possibly TRBD1 for D (5 bases). Germline values: CDR1 SGHRS, CDR2 YFSETQ. Trimming stripped 0 bases from V and 4 bases from J, with 11 bases between. The CDR3 loop spans 15 amino acids. The CDR3 region is CASSLAQGGGNTIYF. The CDR3 bases are TGCGCCAGCAGCTTGGCCCAGGGTGGCGGAAACACCATATATTTT.